This TCR beta chain comes out of a study of memory CD4+ T cells and cytomegalovirus serostatus. General study findings and limits: About 40% of the roughly 160 known CMV-associated TCRbeta sequences appeared in CD4+ memory. CMV serostatus prediction reached median AUC about 0.95, or 0.9 with US-trained model.

The sort gate was single viable CD3+CD4+CD8-CD45RO+ cells for memory CD4+ T cells. CD4+ T cells were isolated by positive magnetic selection. As processed by the authors: Out-of-frame sequences were removed, leaving 2,204,828 distinct TCRbeta sequences. Measured with immunoSEQ multiplex PCR; TCRdb has only the in-frame clones, and not every one. The V and J calls and the clone size are those of that table, but D and trimming were determined from the DNA. Found here are approximately 70,000 clones, 60% to 85% of them singletons; the top ten hold 4% to 5.5%. The germline V and J ends were trimmed by 2 bases and 8 bases, with 18 bases remaining between them. The CDR3 is 15 amino acids. CDR1 MGHDK and CDR2 SYGVNS come from the germline V gene. Details on this clone: What it recognizes is unknown.

The chain uses TRBV25-1 and TRBJ1-2; D not resolved. Sequenced input: memory CD4+ T cells from blood. This receptor was identified in an adult in good health and CMV-seropositive. CDR3 in DNA: TGTGCCAGCAGTGAACGCACGGGGTTCGCGGGGGGCTACACCTTC. It encodes CASSERTGFAGGYTF.